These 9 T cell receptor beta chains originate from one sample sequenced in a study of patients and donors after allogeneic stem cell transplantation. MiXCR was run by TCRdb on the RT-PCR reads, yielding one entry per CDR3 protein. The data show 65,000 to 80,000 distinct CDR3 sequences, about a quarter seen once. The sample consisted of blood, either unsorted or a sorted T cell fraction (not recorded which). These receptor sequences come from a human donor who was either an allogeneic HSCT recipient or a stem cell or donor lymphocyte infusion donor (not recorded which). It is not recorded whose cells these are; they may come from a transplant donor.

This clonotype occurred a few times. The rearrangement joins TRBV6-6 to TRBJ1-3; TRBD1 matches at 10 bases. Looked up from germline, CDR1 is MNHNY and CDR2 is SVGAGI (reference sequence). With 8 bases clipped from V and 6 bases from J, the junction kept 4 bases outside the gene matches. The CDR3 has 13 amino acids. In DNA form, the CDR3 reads TGTGCCAGCCGGGACAGGGGTCTAAACACCATATATTTT. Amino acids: CASRDRGLNTIYF.

The CDR3 here is CSVVQGVNQPQHF. CDR3 nucleotide sequence: TGCAGCGTTGTACAGGGGGTAAATCAGCCCCAGCATTTT. The chain couples TRBV29-1 to TRBJ1-5; the match to TRBD1 covers 8 bases. Per the germline V gene, CDR1 is SQVTM and CDR2 is ANQGSEA. The V segment lost 4 bases and the J segment 4 bases; nucleotides outside the gene matches: 3. The CDR3 is 13 residues long. Together with reference TRBV29-1 and TRBJ1-5, the CDR3 gives the full variable domain: SAVISQKPSRDICQRGTSLTIQCQVDSQVTMMFWYRQQPGQSLTLIATANQGSEATYESGFVIDKFPISRPNLTFSTLTVSNMSPEDSSIYLCSVVQGVNQPQHFGDGTRLSIL.

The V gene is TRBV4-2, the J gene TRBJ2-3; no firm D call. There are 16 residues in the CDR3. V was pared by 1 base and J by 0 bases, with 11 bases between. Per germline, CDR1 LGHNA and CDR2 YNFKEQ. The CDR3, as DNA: TGTGCCAGCAGCCAAGGGGGTGTAACTAGCACAGATACGCAGTATTTT. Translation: CASSQGGVTSTDTQYF.

The CDR3 DNA reads TGTGCCAGCAGCTCCGGACAGGGGGCGGGAAACACCATATATTTT. Amino acid sequence: CASSSGQGAGNTIYF. This chain uses TRBV7-9 with TRBJ1-3, with 11 bases fitting TRBD1. V gave up 4 bases and J gave up 4 bases; unmatched junction bases: 3. Per the germline V gene, CDR1 is SEHNR and CDR2 is FQNEAQ (reference sequence). The CDR3 has 15 amino acids.

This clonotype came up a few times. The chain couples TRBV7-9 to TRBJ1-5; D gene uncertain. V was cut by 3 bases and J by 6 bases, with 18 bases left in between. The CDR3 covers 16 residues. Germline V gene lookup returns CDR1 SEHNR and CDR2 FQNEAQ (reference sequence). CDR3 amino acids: CASSFEDLPVRQPQHF. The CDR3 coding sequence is TGTGCCAGCAGCTTCGAAGACCTTCCGGTGCGTCAGCCCCAGCATTTT.

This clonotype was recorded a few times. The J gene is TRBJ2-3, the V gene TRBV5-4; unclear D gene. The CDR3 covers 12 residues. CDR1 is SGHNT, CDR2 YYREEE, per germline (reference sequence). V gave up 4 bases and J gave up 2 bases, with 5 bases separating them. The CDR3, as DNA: TGTGCCAGCAGCATCATCACAGATACGCAGTATTTT. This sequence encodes CASSIITDTQYF.

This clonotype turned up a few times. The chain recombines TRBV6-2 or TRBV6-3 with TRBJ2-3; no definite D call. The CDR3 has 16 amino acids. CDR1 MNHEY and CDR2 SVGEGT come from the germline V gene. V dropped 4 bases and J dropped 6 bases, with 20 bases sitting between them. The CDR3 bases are TGTGCCAGCAGTTCCCCTCGGACGATGCTAGGGGATACGCAGTATTTT. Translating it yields CASSSPRTMLGDTQYF.

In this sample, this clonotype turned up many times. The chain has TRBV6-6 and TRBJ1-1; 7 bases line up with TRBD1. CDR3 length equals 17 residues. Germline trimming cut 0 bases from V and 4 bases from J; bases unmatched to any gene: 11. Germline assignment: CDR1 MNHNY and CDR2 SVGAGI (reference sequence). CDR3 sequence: CASSYSGTVLRGTEAFF. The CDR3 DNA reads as TGTGCCAGCAGTTACTCTGGGACAGTCCTTCGAGGCACTGAAGCTTTCTTT.

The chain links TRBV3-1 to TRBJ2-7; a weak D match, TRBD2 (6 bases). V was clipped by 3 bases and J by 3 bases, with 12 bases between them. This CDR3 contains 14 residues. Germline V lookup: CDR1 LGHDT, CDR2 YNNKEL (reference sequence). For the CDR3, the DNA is TGTGCCAGCAGCCACCGCGGGGTCAACTACGAGCAGTACTTC. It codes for CASSHRGVNYEQYF.